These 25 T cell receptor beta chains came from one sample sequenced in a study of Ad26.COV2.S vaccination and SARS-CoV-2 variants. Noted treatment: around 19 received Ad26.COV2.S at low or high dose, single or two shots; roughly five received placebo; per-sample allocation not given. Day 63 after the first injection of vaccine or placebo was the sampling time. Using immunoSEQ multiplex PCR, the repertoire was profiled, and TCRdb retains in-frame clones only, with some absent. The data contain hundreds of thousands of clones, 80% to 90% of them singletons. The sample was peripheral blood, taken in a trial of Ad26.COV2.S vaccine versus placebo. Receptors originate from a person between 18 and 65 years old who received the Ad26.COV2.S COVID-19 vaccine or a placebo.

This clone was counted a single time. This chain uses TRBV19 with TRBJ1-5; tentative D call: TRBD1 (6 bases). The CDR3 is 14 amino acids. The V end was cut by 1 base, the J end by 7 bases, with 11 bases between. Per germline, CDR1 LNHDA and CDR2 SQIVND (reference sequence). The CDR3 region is CASSIVRGDQPQHF. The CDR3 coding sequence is TGTGCCAGTAGTATAGTCAGGGGTGACCAGCCCCAGCATTTT.

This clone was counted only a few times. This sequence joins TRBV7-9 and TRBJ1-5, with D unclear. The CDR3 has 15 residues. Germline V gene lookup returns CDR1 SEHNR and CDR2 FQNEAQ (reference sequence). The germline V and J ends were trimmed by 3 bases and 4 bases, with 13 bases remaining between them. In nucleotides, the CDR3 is TGTGCCAGCAGCTTTGGGAGGGCGTCGAATCAGCCCCAGCATTTT. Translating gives CASSFGRASNQPQHF.

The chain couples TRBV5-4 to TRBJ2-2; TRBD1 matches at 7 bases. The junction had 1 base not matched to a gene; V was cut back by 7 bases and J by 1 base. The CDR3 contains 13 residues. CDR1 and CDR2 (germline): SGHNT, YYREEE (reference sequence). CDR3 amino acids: CASRDRNTGELFF. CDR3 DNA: TGTGCCAGCCGGGACAGGAACACCGGGGAGCTGTTTTTT.

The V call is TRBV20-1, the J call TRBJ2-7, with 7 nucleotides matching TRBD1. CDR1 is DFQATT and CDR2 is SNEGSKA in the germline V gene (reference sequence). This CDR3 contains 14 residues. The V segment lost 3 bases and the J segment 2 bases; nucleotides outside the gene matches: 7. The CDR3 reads CSASLTDRPYEQYF. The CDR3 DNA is TGCAGTGCTAGTTTAACGGACAGGCCCTACGAGCAGTACTTC.

In DNA, the CDR3 is TGTGCCATCAGTGAGAGGGACACCTACGAGCAGTACTTC. It specifies CAISERDTYEQYF. The genes are TRBV10-3 and TRBJ2-7, with D tentatively TRBD1 (6 bases). CDR3 length: 13 amino acids. The germline V and J ends were trimmed by 2 bases and 2 bases, with 7 bases remaining between them. The germline gives CDR1 ENHRY, CDR2 SYGVKD.

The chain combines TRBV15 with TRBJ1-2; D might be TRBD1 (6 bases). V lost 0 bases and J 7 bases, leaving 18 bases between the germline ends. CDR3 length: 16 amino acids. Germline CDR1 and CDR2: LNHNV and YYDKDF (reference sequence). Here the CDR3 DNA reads TGTGCCACCAGCAGAGATAGGACAGTCTTGAATGTTGGCTACACCTTC. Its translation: CATSRDRTVLNVGYTF.

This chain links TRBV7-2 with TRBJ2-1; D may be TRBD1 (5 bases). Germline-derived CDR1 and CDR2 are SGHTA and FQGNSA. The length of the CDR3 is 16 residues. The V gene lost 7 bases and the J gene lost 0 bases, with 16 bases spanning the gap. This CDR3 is CASTLRGRGSYNEQFF. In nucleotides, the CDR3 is TGTGCCAGCACCCTTAGGGGTAGGGGCTCCTACAATGAGCAGTTCTTC.

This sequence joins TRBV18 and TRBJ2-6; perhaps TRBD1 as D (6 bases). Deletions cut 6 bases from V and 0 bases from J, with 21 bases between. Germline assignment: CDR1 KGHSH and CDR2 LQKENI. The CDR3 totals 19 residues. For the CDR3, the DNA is TGTGCCAGCTCCCCTTGGCCCCCGGGACAAGCCTCTGGGGCCAACGTCCTGACTTTC. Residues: CASSPWPPGQASGANVLTF. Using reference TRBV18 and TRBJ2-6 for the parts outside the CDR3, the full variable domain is NAGVMQNPRHLVRRRGQEARLRCSPMKGHSHVYWYRQLPEEGLKFMVYLQKENIIDESGMPKERFSAEFPKEGPSILRIQQVVRGDSAAYFCASSPWPPGQASGANVLTFGAGSRLTVL.

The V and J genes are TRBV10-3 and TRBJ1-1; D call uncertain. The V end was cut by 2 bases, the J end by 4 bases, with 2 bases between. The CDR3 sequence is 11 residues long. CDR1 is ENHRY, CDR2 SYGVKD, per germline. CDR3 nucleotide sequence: TGTGCCATCAGTGAGGCCACTGAAGCTTTCTTT. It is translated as CAISEATEAFF.

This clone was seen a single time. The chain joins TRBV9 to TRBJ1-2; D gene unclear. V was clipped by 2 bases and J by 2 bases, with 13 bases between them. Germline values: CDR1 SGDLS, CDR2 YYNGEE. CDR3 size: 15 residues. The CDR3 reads CASSVEGKINYGYTF. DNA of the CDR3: TGTGCCAGCAGCGTCGAGGGAAAGATAAACTATGGCTACACCTTC.

The CDR3 is CASTISLGLYEQFF. DNA for the CDR3: TGCGCCAGCACCATAAGCCTGGGGTTGTATGAGCAGTTCTTC. The rearrangement links TRBV4-1 to TRBJ2-1, with no clear D. Germline-derived CDR1 and CDR2 are MGHRA and YSYEKL. The CDR3 is 14 amino acids. The V end lost 7 bases, the J end lost 8 bases, and 18 bases lay between the germline ends.

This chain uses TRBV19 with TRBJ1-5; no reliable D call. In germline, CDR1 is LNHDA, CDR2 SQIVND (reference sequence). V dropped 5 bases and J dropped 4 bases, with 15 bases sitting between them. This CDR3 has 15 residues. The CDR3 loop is CASSYSWASNQPQHF. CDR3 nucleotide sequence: TGTGCCAGTAGTTACAGTTGGGCCTCTAATCAGCCCCAGCATTTT.

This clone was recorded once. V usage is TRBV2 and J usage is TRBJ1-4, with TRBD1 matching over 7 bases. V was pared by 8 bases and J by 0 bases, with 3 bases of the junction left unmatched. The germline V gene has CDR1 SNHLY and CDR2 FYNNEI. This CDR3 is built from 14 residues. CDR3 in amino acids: CASCRGTTNEKLFF. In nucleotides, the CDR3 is TGTGCCAGCTGCAGGGGGACAACTAATGAAAAACTGTTTTTT. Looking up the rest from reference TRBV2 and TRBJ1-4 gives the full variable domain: EPEVTQTPSHQVTQMGQEVILRCVPISNHLYFYWYRQILGQKVEFLVSFYNNEISEKSEIFDDQFSVERPDGSNFTLKIRSTKLEDSAMYFCASCRGTTNEKLFFGSGTQLSVL.

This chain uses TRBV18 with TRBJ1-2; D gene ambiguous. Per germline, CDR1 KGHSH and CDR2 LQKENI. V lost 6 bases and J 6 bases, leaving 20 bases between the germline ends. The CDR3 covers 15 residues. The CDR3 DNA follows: TGTGCCAGCTCGCCATCGCGGTGGGCTGATAATGGCTACACCTTC. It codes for CASSPSRWADNGYTF. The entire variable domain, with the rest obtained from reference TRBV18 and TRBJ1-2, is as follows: NAGVMQNPRHLVRRRGQEARLRCSPMKGHSHVYWYRQLPEEGLKFMVYLQKENIIDESGMPKERFSAEFPKEGPSILRIQQVVRGDSAAYFCASSPSRWADNGYTFGSGTRLTVV.

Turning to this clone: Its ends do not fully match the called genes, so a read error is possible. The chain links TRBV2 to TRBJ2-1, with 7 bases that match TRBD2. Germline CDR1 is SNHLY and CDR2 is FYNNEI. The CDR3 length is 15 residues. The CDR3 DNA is TGTGCCAGCAGTCAAGCGGGGTTGCCCTACAATGAGCAGTTCTTC. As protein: CASSQAGLPYNEQFF.

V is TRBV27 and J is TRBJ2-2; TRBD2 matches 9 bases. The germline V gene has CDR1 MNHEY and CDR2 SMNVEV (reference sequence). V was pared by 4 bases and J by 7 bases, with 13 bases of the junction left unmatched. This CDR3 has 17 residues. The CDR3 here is CASSSPHTSGSVGELFF. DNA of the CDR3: TGTGCCAGCAGTTCCCCCCATACTAGCGGGTCCGTCGGGGAGCTGTTTTTT.

The CDR3 here is CASSPVSAGSTGYTF. The DNA for the CDR3 is TGTGCCAGCTCACCAGTTTCGGCGGGCTCTACTGGCTACACCTTC. The rearrangement joins TRBV18 to TRBJ1-2; D gene unclear. CDR1 KGHSH and CDR2 LQKENI come from the germline V gene. This CDR3 is built from 15 residues. V lost 2 bases to trimming and J lost 7 bases, with 17 bases between them.

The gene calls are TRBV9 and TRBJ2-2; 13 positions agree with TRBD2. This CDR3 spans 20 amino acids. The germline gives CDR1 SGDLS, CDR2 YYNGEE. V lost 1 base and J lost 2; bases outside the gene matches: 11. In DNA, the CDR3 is TGTGCCAGCAGCGTATCCCCTTCTCGGACTAGCGGGGGCAACACCGGGGAGCTGTTTTTT. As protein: CASSVSPSRTSGGNTGELFF.

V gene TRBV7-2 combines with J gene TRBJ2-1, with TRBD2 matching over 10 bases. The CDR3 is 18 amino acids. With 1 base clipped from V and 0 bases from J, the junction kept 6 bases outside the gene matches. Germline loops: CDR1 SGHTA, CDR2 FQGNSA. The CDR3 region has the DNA TGTGCCAGCAGCTTAGGAGGGACTAGCGTTGCCTCCTACAATGAGCAGTTCTTC. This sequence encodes CASSLGGTSVASYNEQFF.

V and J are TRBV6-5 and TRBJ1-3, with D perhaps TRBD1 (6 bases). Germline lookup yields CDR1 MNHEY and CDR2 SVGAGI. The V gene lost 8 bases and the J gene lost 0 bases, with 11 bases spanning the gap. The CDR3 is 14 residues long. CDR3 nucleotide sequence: TGTGCCAGCGCCTGGGGGGCCTCTGGAAACACCATATATTTT. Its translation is CASAWGASGNTIYF.

The DNA of the CDR3 is TGTGCCAGCAGCTTAAGAGGGGGCAAGAACACTGAAGCTTTCTTT. Translating it yields CASSLRGGKNTEAFF. J is TRBJ1-1 and V is TRBV7-9, with 7 bases matching TRBD1. The CDR3 runs to 15 residues. Germline trimming cut 2 bases from V and 1 base from J; bases unmatched to any gene: 4. Germline loops: CDR1 SEHNR, CDR2 FQNEAQ (reference sequence).

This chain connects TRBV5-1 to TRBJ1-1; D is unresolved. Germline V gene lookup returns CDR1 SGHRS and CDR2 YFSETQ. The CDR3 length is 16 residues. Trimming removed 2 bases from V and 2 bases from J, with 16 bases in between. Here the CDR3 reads CASSFFGEGGNTEAFF. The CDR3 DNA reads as TGCGCCAGCAGCTTCTTCGGGGAGGGAGGTAACACTGAAGCTTTCTTT.

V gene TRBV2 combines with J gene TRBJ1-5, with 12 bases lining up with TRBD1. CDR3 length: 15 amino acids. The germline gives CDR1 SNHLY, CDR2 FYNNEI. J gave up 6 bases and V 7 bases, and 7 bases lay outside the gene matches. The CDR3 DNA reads TGTGCCAGCACCGGGGACAGGGGGCGCGTTCAGCCCCAGCATTTT. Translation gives CASTGDRGRVQPQHF.

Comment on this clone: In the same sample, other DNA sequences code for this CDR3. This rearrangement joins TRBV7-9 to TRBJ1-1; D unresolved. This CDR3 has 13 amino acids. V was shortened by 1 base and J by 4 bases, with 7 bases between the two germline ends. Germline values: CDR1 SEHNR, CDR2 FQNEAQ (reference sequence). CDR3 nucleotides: TGTGCCAGCAGCTTAGGAGGCACCACTGAAGCTTTCTTT. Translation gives CASSLGGTTEAFF.

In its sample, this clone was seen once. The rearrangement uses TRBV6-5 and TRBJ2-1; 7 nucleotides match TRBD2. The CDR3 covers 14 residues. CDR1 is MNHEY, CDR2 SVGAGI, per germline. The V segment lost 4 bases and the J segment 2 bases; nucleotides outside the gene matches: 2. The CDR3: CASSWTRAYNEQFF. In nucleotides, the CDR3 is TGTGCCAGCAGTTGGACTAGAGCCTACAATGAGCAGTTCTTC.